Listed below are T cell receptor beta chains from one sample, sequenced in a study of CD8 T cells in ankylosing spondylitis. TCRdb itself ran the 5' RACE reads through MiXCR, one entry per CDR3 protein. The table lists some 250,000 distinct CDR3 sequences, 20% to 30% of them singletons. What was sequenced was blood, either unsorted or a sorted T cell fraction (not recorded which). The receptors here all came from a male donor with ankylosing spondylitis or in good health (not recorded which). The CDR3 runs from the conserved cysteine through the conserved F or W. A D gene is named only where the DNA matches it firmly. Clone size is not always given. Where it is, it says once, few, many or a class for expanded clones.

D gene	V gene	J gene	clone size	CDR3 DNA	CDR3 protein
-	TRBV6-1	TRBJ1-5	-	TGTGCCAGCAGTGAAGGGGGGAATCAGCCCCAGCATTTT	CASSEGGNQPQHF
-	TRBV20-1	TRBJ1-2	many	TGCAGTGCTAGGAGTGTGGGCTACACCTTC	CSARSVGYTF
TRBD2	TRBV9	TRBJ2-5	few	TGTGCCAGCAGCTTTAGCGGGGGGGCCTTTGAGACCCAGTACTTC	CASSFSGGAFETQYF
-	TRBV10-1	TRBJ2-5	few	TGCGCCAGCAGTGAACGACCAGGGGAGACCCAGTACTTC	CASSERPGETQYF
-	TRBV7-2	TRBJ2-5	few	TGTGCCAGCAGCTTTGGAAGAGGGTGGACCCAGTACTTC	CASSFGRGWTQYF
TRBD2	TRBV20-1	TRBJ2-2	many	TGCAGTGCCCTAGTCCCTCTAGCGGGGCGAACCGGGGAGCTGTTTTTT	CSALVPLAGRTGELFF
-	TRBV20-1	TRBJ2-3	many	TGCAGTCCGCAGACCCTGGGGACGCAGTATTTT	CSPQTLGTQYF
TRBD1	TRBV30	TRBJ1-5	-	TGTGCCTGGAACAGGGGTAGCAATCAGCCCCAGCATTTT	CAWNRGSNQPQHF
-	TRBV6-1	TRBJ1-6	-	TGTGCCAGCAGCCCTCTCCTAGTTTCACCCCTCCACTTT	CASSPLLVSPLHF
-	TRBV4-2	TRBJ2-2	-	TGTGCCATCAGCCCCGGGCTGGTGTCCGGGGAGCTGTTTTTT	CAISPGLVSGELFF
-	TRBV3-1	TRBJ2-1	many	TGTGCCAGCAGCCAAGTAAACAATGAGCAGTTCTTC	CASSQVNNEQFF
-	TRBV6-1	TRBJ2-7	few	TGTGCCAGCAGAAGATCTGGGGGCCACAGCTCCTACGAGCAGTACTTC	CASRRSGGHSSYEQYF
-	TRBV5-1	TRBJ1-5	-	TGCGCCAGCAGCCTGTATAGCAATCAGCCCCAGCATTTT	CASSLYSNQPQHF
-	TRBV13	TRBJ1-5	-	TGTGCCAGCAGAGTGGCAGGCAATCAGCCCCAGCATTTT	CASRVAGNQPQHF
-	TRBV5-1	TRBJ2-5	many	TGCGCCAGCAGCTTGACAGGGTCGGAGACCCAGTACTTC	CASSLTGSETQYF
TRBD1	TRBV10-3	TRBJ2-7	few	TGTGCCATCAGCCTACAGGGGCCCTACGAGCAGTACTTC	CAISLQGPYEQYF
TRBD1	TRBV6-2/TRBV6-3	TRBJ2-5	-	TGTGCCAGCAGTTATGCCGGGACAGGGGGAGAAATTCGGGAGACCCAGTACTTC	CASSYAGTGGEIRETQYF
-	TRBV28	TRBJ2-1	many	TGTGCCAGCTGTTCTTTCTCCTACAATGAGCAGTTCTTC	CASCSFSYNEQFF
TRBD2	TRBV20-1	TRBJ2-5	-	TGCAGTGCTACCCTGGGGGGGGGGATGGCGGAGACCCAGTACTTC	CSATLGGGMAETQYF
-	TRBV10-3	TRBJ1-1	few	TGTGCCATCAGTGAGCACTTCGAAGCTTTCTTT	CAISEHFEAFF
TRBD2	TRBV6-1	TRBJ2-3	few	TGTGCCAGCAGTAGCCTAGCGGGGGGCTCCACAGATACGCAGTATTTT	CASSSLAGGSTDTQYF
TRBD1	TRBV11-2	TRBJ1-1	-	TGTGCCAGCAGTCGACAGGGGACCACTGAAGCTTTCTTT	CASSRQGTTEAFF
-	TRBV3-1	TRBJ2-2	many	TGTGCCAGCAGCCCCCCCGGCGTGCGATACACCGGGGAGCTGTTTTTT	CASSPPGVRYTGELFF
-	TRBV5-6	TRBJ2-2	-	TGTGCCAGCAGCCCCAGGCTCATCGGGGAGCTGTTTTTT	CASSPRLIGELFF
-	TRBV12-3/TRBV12-4	TRBJ2-1	many	TGTGCCAGCAGGGGTAGGGGCGATGAGCAGTTCTTC	CASRGRGDEQFF
TRBD1	TRBV10-3	TRBJ2-3	-	TGTGCCATCAGAGGACTCGGACAGGGGGGAGATACGCAGTATTTT	CAIRGLGQGGDTQYF
-	TRBV20-1	TRBJ2-3	once	TGCAGTGTTAACCCTCCACTCGCCAGGGGCGAGACAGATACGCAGTATTTT	CSVNPPLARGETDTQYF
-	TRBV6-5	TRBJ1-4	-	TGTGCCAGCAGTTACTCGGCGGGTGCCGTGGAAAAACTGTTTTTT	CASSYSAGAVEKLFF
-	TRBV29-1	TRBJ1-2	-	TGCAGCGCCGGGACAACGGCGGGCTACACCTTC	CSAGTTAGYTF
TRBD2	TRBV20-1	TRBJ2-5	few	TGCAGTGCTAGAGGTGGAGCGGGGGGGGCAGAGACCCAGTACTTC	CSARGGAGGAETQYF
-	TRBV10-3	TRBJ1-5	-	TGTGCCATCAGTGGGGGGAATAGCAATCAGCCCCAGCATTTT	CAISGGNSNQPQHF
-	TRBV20-1	TRBJ2-5	-	TGCAGTGCTAGAGATCTCCTTGCCGTTGGTCCCTGGGAGACCCAGTACTTC	CSARDLLAVGPWETQYF
-	TRBV20-1	TRBJ2-7	many	TGCAGTGCACGGGGCAAACGTAAGGCGCACGAGCAGTACTTC	CSARGKRKAHEQYF
TRBD2	TRBV20-1	TRBJ2-3	few	TGCAGTGCACTTAGCGGGGGGACTACGCAGTATTTT	CSALSGGTTQYF
TRBD2	TRBV10-3	TRBJ2-7	many	TGTGCCATCAGTGAGTCGATCACAACTAGCGACCTACCCTACGAGCAGTACTTC	CAISESITTSDLPYEQYF
-	TRBV12-3/TRBV12-4	TRBJ2-7	-	TGTGCCAGCAGTTCGGAGCTGTCGGACGAGCAGTACTTC	CASSSELSDEQYF
-	TRBV10-3	TRBJ1-2	-	TGTGCCATCAGTGAGTCGTCGGGGTATGGCTACACCTTC	CAISESSGYGYTF
-	TRBV10-1	TRBJ2-3	few	TGCGCCAGCAGCCGGACTAAGTCCCGAGATACGCAGTATTTT	CASSRTKSRDTQYF
-	TRBV20-1	TRBJ2-5	few	TGCAGTGCTAGAGAGGGGGACTGGGCCCAGTACTTC	CSAREGDWAQYF
-	TRBV12-3/TRBV12-4	TRBJ2-5	-	TGTGCCAGCAGACAGGGAGCCCTGGAGACCCAGTACTTC	CASRQGALETQYF
-	TRBV20-1	TRBJ1-6	few	TGCAGTGCTAGAGATCTGAAGGAAGGCGTCCGTTCACCCCTCCACTTT	CSARDLKEGVRSPLHF
-	TRBV18	TRBJ2-5	many	TGTGCCAGCAGCCCAAAAGAGACCCAGTACTTC	CASSPKETQYF
-	TRBV6-1	TRBJ2-1	-	TGTGCCAGCAGGACTATAGCCTCGGTCTACAATGAGCAGTTCTTC	CASRTIASVYNEQFF
-	TRBV20-1	TRBJ2-5	few	TGCAGTGCTAGAGATCAGGCGGGGAACCTGTACCAAGAGACCCAGTACTTC	CSARDQAGNLYQETQYF
TRBD1	TRBV6-5	TRBJ2-7	-	TGTGCCAGCAGTTACGAAGGGGGCCTATCCTCCTACGAGCAGTACTTC	CASSYEGGLSSYEQYF
-	TRBV7-9	TRBJ2-2	-	TGTGCCAGCAGCTCGTCGGGACACAACACCGGGGAGCTGTTTTTT	CASSSSGHNTGELFF